This T cell receptor (beta chain) emerged from a study of vaccination and CD4 T cells after COVID-19. With regard to this clonotype: The antigen remains unidentified.

Indicated treatment: roughly 10-day PBMC culture with coronavirus spike peptide pools or control peptides (ViraFEST assay). Scientists ran DNA taken from cultured CD4+ T cells through the Oncomine TCR Beta short-read assay for sequencing. TCRdb itself ran the PCR reads through MiXCR, one entry per CDR3 protein. The table includes 7,200 or so distinct CDR3 sequences, 61% detected once. V lost 3 bases, J lost 7 bases, and 3 bases lay in between. Per germline, CDR1 DFQATT and CDR2 SNEGSKA (reference sequence). This CDR3 spans 9 amino acids. Findings and limits, study-wide: Convalescent patients' vaccine-specific clones were spike mono-reactive in 304 of 307 cases.

The TCR was taken from a human donor who had recovered from COVID-19. This chain uses TRBV20-1 with TRBJ1-2; no clear D. The sample was CD4+ T cells from blood, cultured in vitro. CDR3 nucleotide sequence: TGCAGTGCTAGTCCTGGCTACACCTTC. Amino acid sequence: CSASPGYTF.